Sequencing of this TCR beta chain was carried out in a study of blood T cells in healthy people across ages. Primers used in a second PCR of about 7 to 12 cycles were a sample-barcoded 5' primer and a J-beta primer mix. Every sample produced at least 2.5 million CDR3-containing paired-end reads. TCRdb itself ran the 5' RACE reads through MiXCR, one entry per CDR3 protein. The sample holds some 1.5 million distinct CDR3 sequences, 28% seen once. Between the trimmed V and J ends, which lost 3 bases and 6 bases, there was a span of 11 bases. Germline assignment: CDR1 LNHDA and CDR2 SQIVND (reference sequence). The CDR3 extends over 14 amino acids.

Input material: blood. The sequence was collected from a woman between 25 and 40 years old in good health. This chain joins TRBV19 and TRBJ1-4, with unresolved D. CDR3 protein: CASSMIVRDEKLFF. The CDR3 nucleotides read TGTGCCAGTAGTATGATCGTCCGGGATGAAAAACTGTTTTTT.